The rows below give T cell receptor beta chains drawn from one sample of a study of blood T cell repertoires in COVID-19. Clones were sequenced by immunoSEQ multiplex PCR, and TCRdb holds only the in-frame ones, with some missing. The profile shows 150,000 to 200,000 clones, approximately 89% of them singletons. Sequencing used peripheral blood. Receptors were obtained from a woman aged 55-69 years with acute or convalescent COVID-19. Both conserved end residues are part of each CDR3. Each record gives: J gene, clone size, D gene, V gene, CDR3 protein, CDR3 DNA. D genes are given only for firm matches. Clone size appears in some rows only: once, few, many, or a class for an expanded clone.

TRBJ1-4 | . | . | TRBV3-1/TRBV3-2 | CASRGLDEKLFF | TGTGCCAGCAGGGGGCTGGATGAAAAACTGTTTTTT
TRBJ1-5 | . | . | TRBV3-1/TRBV3-2 | CASSQDSYSNQPQHF | TGTGCCAGCAGCCAAGACAGTTATAGCAATCAGCCCCAGCATTTT
TRBJ2-1 | few | . | TRBV4-1 | CASSLTPRGNRYNEQFF | TGCGCCAGCAGCCTAACCCCCCGGGGAAACCGCTACAATGAGCAGTTCTTC
TRBJ2-1 | . | . | TRBV19 | CASSMYANEQFF | TGTGCCAGTAGTATGTACGCGAATGAGCAGTTCTTC
TRBJ1-1 | once | . | TRBV5-1 | CASSLQRGVNTEAFF | TGCGCCAGCAGCTTACAAAGAGGAGTTAACACTGAAGCTTTCTTT
TRBJ2-6 | few | . | TRBV6-5 | CASTRGSTGANVLTF | TGTGCCAGCACAAGGGGAAGCACTGGGGCCAACGTCCTGACTTTC
TRBJ1-5 | . | . | TRBV6-6 | CASSYMEMARNQPQHF | TGTGCCAGCAGTTACATGGAGATGGCGCGCAATCAGCCCCAGCATTTT
TRBJ2-2 | . | . | TRBV30 | CAWNRGSGTGELFF | TGTGCCTGGAATCGGGGGAGTGGCACCGGGGAGCTGTTTTTT
TRBJ1-1 | once | . | TRBV18 | CASSPQTVSGTEAFF | TGTGCCAGCTCACCCCAGACTGTGTCGGGCACTGAAGCTTTCTTT
TRBJ2-1 | . | TRBD1 | TRBV7-3 | CASSLTGTGAGEQFF | TGTGCCAGCAGTCTTACCGGGACAGGGGCTGGTGAGCAGTTCTTC
TRBJ2-1 | . | . | TRBV5-8 | CASSYGQRNEQFF | TGTGCCAGCAGCTACGGACAGCGCAATGAGCAGTTCTTC
TRBJ1-4 | few | TRBD1 | TRBV7-9 | CASSLGGTDNEKLFF | TGTGCCAGCAGCTTAGGCGGGACAGATAATGAAAAACTGTTTTTT
TRBJ1-2 | . | . | TRBV10-3 | CAVTDNLAANYGYTF | TGTGCCGTCACTGACAACCTAGCCGCTAACTATGGCTACACCTTC
TRBJ2-5 | . | . | TRBV20-1 | CSASSQTAAVFETQYF | TGCAGTGCTAGTAGTCAAACAGCAGCCGTTTTTGAGACCCAGTACTTC
TRBJ1-5 | . | TRBD1 | TRBV4-2 | CASSLDRGLYQPQHF | TGTGCCAGCAGTCTCGACAGGGGGCTCTATCAGCCCCAGCATTTT
TRBJ2-1 | . | TRBD1 | TRBV27 | CASSTSRDRYNEQFF | TGTGCCAGCAGTACGTCCCGGGACAGATACAATGAGCAGTTCTTC
TRBJ2-3 | once | TRBD2 | TRBV18 | CASSLTSGRSTDTQYF | TGTGCCAGCTCCCTGACTAGCGGGCGGAGCACAGATACGCAGTATTTT
TRBJ1-2 | . | . | TRBV6-5 | CASSLFEENGYTF | TGTGCCAGCAGTCTTTTTGAGGAGAATGGCTACACCTTC
TRBJ1-4 | once | . | TRBV27 | CASSPYSSGEGNEKLFF | TGTGCCAGCAGTCCATATTCATCAGGGGAGGGTAATGAAAAACTGTTTTTT
TRBJ2-1 | few | . | TRBV19 | CASSPLAFNEQFF | TGTGCCAGTAGTCCCCTAGCGTTCAATGAGCAGTTCTTC
TRBJ2-1 | . | TRBD2 | TRBV9 | CASSVVAGGPNNEQFF | TGTGCCAGCAGCGTAGTCGCGGGAGGGCCAAACAATGAGCAGTTCTTC
TRBJ2-2 | . | . | TRBV2 | CASGGATMSYAGELFF | TGTGCCAGCGGGGGGGCCACGATGTCCTATGCCGGGGAGCTGTTTTTT
TRBJ1-4 | . | TRBD1 | TRBV5-1 | CASSLGQGGRNEKLFF | TGCGCCAGCAGCTTGGGCCAAGGGGGCAGGAATGAAAAACTGTTTTTT
TRBJ2-2 | once | TRBD1 | TRBV10-2 | CASSESDRGRTGELFF | TGCGCCAGCAGTGAGTCGGACAGGGGAAGGACCGGGGAGCTGTTTTTT
TRBJ1-6 | . | . | TRBV27 | CASSFGGASSPLHF | TGTGCCAGCAGTTTTGGAGGGGCAAGTTCACCCCTCCACTTT
TRBJ2-1 | . | TRBD2 | TRBV7-6 | CASSLMGRLAGVNEQFF | TGTGCCAGCAGCTTAATGGGGCGACTAGCGGGAGTCAATGAGCAGTTCTTC
TRBJ1-2 | . | . | TRBV19 | CASSRTQGRGYTF | TGTGCCAGTAGTAGGACGCAGGGTCGTGGCTACACCTTC
TRBJ1-2 | . | TRBD1 | TRBV6-5 | CASTRDREGYTF | TGTGCCAGCACCCGGGACAGGGAAGGCTACACCTTC
TRBJ1-6 | . | . | TRBV6-5 | CASSYSPRNSPLHF | TGTGCCAGCAGTTACTCTCCACGGAATTCACCCCTCCACTTT
TRBJ2-2 | once | TRBD2 | TRBV6-5 | CASRTLSGGTGELFF | TGTGCCAGCAGGACCCTGAGCGGGGGCACCGGGGAGCTGTTTTTT
TRBJ2-1 | few | . | TRBV4-1 | CASSQEPVGEQFF | TGCGCCAGCAGCCAAGAACCGGTCGGGGAGCAGTTCTTC
TRBJ2-2 | . | . | TRBV5-1 | CASSLVEGAFTGELFF | TGCGCCAGCAGCTTGGTGGAGGGGGCTTTTACCGGGGAGCTGTTTTTT
TRBJ1-5 | . | . | TRBV28 | CASSWGRQPQHF | TGTGCCAGCAGTTGGGGCAGGCAGCCCCAGCATTTT
TRBJ2-1 | . | TRBD2 | TRBV29-1 | CSASRSGRGDNEQFF | TGCAGCGCTTCTCGCAGCGGGAGAGGGGACAATGAGCAGTTCTTC
TRBJ2-7 | few | TRBD2 | TRBV11-2 | CASRRTGTSGSYEQYF | TGTGCCAGCAGGCGTACCGGGACTAGCGGTTCCTACGAGCAGTACTTC
TRBJ2-1 | . | TRBD2 | TRBV7-9 | CASSLTPSGRGHNEQFF | TGTGCCAGCAGCTTAACCCCTAGCGGGAGGGGGCACAATGAGCAGTTCTTC
TRBJ1-2 | few | TRBD1 | TRBV19 | CASSTGQGPSIGYTF | TGTGCCAGTAGTACCGGACAGGGCCCATCTATTGGCTACACCTTC
TRBJ2-3 | . | TRBD2 | TRBV4-2 | CASRPLAGEIGDTQYF | TGTGCCAGCAGACCGTTAGCGGGAGAGATTGGAGATACGCAGTATTTT
TRBJ2-7 | . | . | TRBV5-1 | CASSLNRNEQYF | TGCGCCAGCAGCTTAAACAGAAACGAGCAGTACTTC